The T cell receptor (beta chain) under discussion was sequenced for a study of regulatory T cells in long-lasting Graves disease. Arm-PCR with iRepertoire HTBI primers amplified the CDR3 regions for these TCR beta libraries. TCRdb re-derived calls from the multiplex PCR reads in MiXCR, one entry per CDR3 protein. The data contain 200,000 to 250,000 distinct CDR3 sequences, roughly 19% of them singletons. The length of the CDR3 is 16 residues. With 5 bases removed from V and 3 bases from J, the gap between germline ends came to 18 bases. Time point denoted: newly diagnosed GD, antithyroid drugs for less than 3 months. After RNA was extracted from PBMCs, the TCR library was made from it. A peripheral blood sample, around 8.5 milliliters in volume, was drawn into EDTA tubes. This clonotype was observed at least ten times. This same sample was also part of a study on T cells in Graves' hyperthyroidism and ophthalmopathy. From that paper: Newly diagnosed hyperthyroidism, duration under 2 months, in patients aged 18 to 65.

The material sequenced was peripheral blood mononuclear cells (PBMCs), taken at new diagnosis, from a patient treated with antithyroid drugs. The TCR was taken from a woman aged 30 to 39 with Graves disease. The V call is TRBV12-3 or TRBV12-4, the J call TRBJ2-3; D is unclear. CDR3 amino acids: CASSRPSVHGTDTQYF. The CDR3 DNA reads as TGTGCCAGCAGTCGCCCCTCGGTTCACGGAACAGATACGCAGTATTTT.